This T cell receptor (beta chain) was documented in a study of blood T cell repertoires in COVID-19. Study information: There were acute and convalescent COVID-19 samples, and they came from the United States, Italy and Spain.

The V and J ends lost 4 bases and 6 bases respectively, with 9 bases between them. Germline V lookup: CDR1 SGHDT, CDR2 YYEEEE. CDR3 length equals 12 residues. Repertoires were generated with immunoSEQ multiplex PCR, while TCRdb's copy carries only in-frame clones and drops some. The sample carries roughly 340,000 clones, 80% to 90% recorded once. This TCR was sampled from a woman younger than 45 with COVID-19, enrolled during active disease. V and J are TRBV5-6 and TRBJ2-3; D is possibly TRBD1 or TRBD2 (5 bases each). Material: peripheral blood. The CDR3 region is CASSLGEDTQYF. The CDR3 bases are TGTGCCAGCAGCCTGGGGGAGGATACGCAGTATTTT.